This T cell receptor (beta chain) was recovered during a study of OX40 agonist ivuxolimab in advanced cancers. Study-level information: As their treatment, patients were administered ivuxolimab, an agonistic anti-OX40 (CD134) antibody. A male proportion of about 84% was recorded, with mean age around 60 years and range about 20 to 90.

Data came from immunoSEQ multiplex PCR; TCRdb stores just in-frame clones and leaves some out. The sample shows approximately 76,000 clones, roughly 90% of them seen only once. CDR3 length: 16 amino acids. On cycle 4 day 1 and cycle 7 day 1, as well as at baseline, blood was sampled. The rearrangement uses TRBV21-1 and TRBJ1-1; TRBD1, the D gene given by the table, was not confirmed from the DNA. TRBV21-1 is a pseudogene segment. The source material was CD4+ or CD8+ T cells sorted from blood, sampled in a trial of the OX40 agonist ivuxolimab. The receptor's source is an adult with an advanced solid tumor such as melanoma, head and neck, liver or kidney cancer. In DNA form, the CDR3 reads TGTGCCAGCAGCAAAGTGCCAGGGGCGCTGAACACTGAAGCTTTCTTT. Its protein product is CASSKVPGALNTEAFF.